This T cell receptor beta chain is drawn from a study of T cell responses to AZD1222 COVID-19 vaccine (dated by TCRdb to about 2021). About the study as a whole: A total of 240 or so trial participants underwent TCR sequencing, of whom about 200 had received two doses of AZD1222 and approximately 26 had received two doses of the MenACWY control vaccine. Enrollment into the trials was organized by age into subgroups of 18-55, 56-69 and 70-plus years, and those subgroups contained roughly 150, 30 and 60 TCR-sequenced participants, respectively. Overall study outcomes, separate from this receptor: After two AZD1222 doses, spike-specific TCR breadth and depth were significantly higher than at day 0 and than in MenACWY recipients. Most participants were white British and females outnumbered males, and the authors suggested that clonal diversity may have been underestimated. In the small 56-69-year group, the increase in depth fell short of significance, most likely because of low power. No day 14 peak-response samples were available, so repertoires were characterized only after the peak T cell response. Reportedly, close to half of the unique spike-specific TCRs recognized epitopes lying outside the regions that are mutated in the B.1.351 and B.1.1.7 variants. Vaccine-associated CD4 TCRs spanned the whole spike protein, with dominant responses in regions 160-218 and 743-854. Conclusions about previously exposed vaccinees are limited because only a handful of AZD1222 recipients were SARS-CoV-2 seropositive at baseline.

The time point label, as the study defines it: about 28 days (+/-7) after the second vaccine dose. Because spike-specific TCR depth and breadth did not differ between the two schedules, AZD1222 recipients who got a second dose at roughly 4 weeks were pooled with those who got a second dose at roughly 12 weeks. The vaccinee samples were drawn from two UK trials, COV001 and COV002, one of which was a single-blind randomized controlled phase 2/3 trial testing AZD1222 (ChAdOx1 nCoV-19) in healthy adults. Trial participant PBMC samples were collected at day 0 and day 28 after the second dose for TCRbeta chain sequencing. CDR1 and CDR2 were assigned from the germline V gene as MDHEN and SYDVKM. Including the terminal cysteine and phenylalanine, the CDR3 comprises 16 residues. Solely the CDR3 DNA is kept, with 48 bases framed from the first base. Germline trimming amounts to 7 bases on V and 3 bases on J, with 8 as the count of junction bases outside the gene matches.

A note on this clone: It lacks a known antigen. No quality values exist for individual bases; no much larger clone is one base distant.

The CDR3 regions of human TCRbeta chains were analyzed by immunosequencing. Per the authors' processing: Repertoire TCRs were matched against a reference library of SARS-CoV-2-specific TCRs generated with the MIRA antigen-specificity platform. Breadth was defined as the fraction of unique TCRs that were SARS-CoV-2-associated. Depth was defined as the fraction of total T cells that were SARS-CoV-2-associated. Using the MIRA data, each spike-specific TCR was assigned both to the spike region to which the TCR was reactive and to a CD4 or CD8 class. Log10-transformed breadth and depth values were compared by one-way ANOVA with Sidak's multiple comparisons tests. The table was pulled from immuneACCESS by TCRdb, which kept in-frame rearrangements only. Such tables lose some clones; where checked, under half of the loss comes from unresolved V genes, and the rest has no known cause. V and J calls and clone size follow that table, whereas D and trimming were derived from the DNA. The sample has 70,000 to 75,000 clones on record, roughly 80% of them singletons. The ten largest clones capture less than 50% of the sample.

This sequence uses TRBV28 and TRBJ2-1; TRBD2 fits 11 bases in the junction. This TCR was sampled from an adult who received the AZD1222 COVID-19 vaccine. The sequences come from peripheral blood, collected 28 days after the second AZD1222 dose. The CDR3 has the sequence CASNTGTSGRYNEQFF. Read as DNA, the sequence is TGTGCCAGCAACACCGGGACTAGCGGACGCTACAATGAGCAGTTCTTC.